The sequence of this TCR beta chain was determined in a study of cytomegalovirus exposure and HLA in healthy donors. Findings and limits, study-wide: Further analysis was carried out later, and it showed several of the most significant clusters appearing linked to common viral pathogens. TCR sequences were mostly rare, though some public TCRs occurred in many donors.

Points on this clone: Its specificity is unknown.

PCR amplification relied on 60 Vbeta primers (plus 13 Jbeta primers). Clones were sequenced by immunoSEQ multiplex PCR, and TCRdb holds only the in-frame ones, with some missing. The table has tens of thousands of clones, roughly 76% seen once. CDR1 and CDR2 (germline): WSHSY, SAAADI. Between the trimmed V and J ends, which lost 11 bases and 0 bases, there was a span of 16 bases. CDR3 length: 15 residues. The receptor was isolated from a middle-aged woman in good health and CMV-seropositive. The gene calls are TRBV10-2 and TRBJ2-2; D not resolved. The sample was PBMCs. The CDR3 nucleotides are TGCGCCTCACAGTCCAGACCTGCGAACACCGGGGAGCTGTTTTTT. Translated, it gives CASQSRPANTGELFF.